The 23 T cell receptor beta chains presented below share a single source sample, sequenced in a study of CD8+ T cells in alopecia areata. The treatment was: oral pan-JAK inhibitor, 5-10 mg twice daily. Isolated RNA was reverse transcribed into cDNA used as the sequencing template. Some clones are missing from TCRdb's copy, which holds only in-frame ones; the method was immunoSEQ multiplex PCR. The sample lists 100,000 to 130,000 clones, roughly 89% seen once, with less than 30% in the top ten. The sequencing used CD8+ T cells sorted from blood, collected at week 24, from a patient treated with tofacitinib. These receptors originate from a human donor with alopecia areata.

The chain uses TRBV4-1 and TRBJ2-3, with unresolved D. The CDR3 sequence is 14 residues long. In germline, CDR1 is MGHRA, CDR2 YSYEKL. V dropped 2 bases and J dropped 1 base, with 7 bases sitting between them. In DNA, the CDR3 is TGCGCCAGCAGCCAATCTCGAGGCACAGATACGCAGTATTTT. Translated: CASSQSRGTDTQYF.

The CDR3 nucleotides are TGTGCCAGCAGTTACTCACCCGGGACTACCACAGATACGCAGTATTTT. Translation gives CASSYSPGTTTDTQYF. The rearrangement links TRBV6-5 to TRBJ2-3; 7 positions match TRBD2. This CDR3 is 16 amino acids long. Looked up from germline, CDR1 is MNHEY and CDR2 is SVGAGI. Trimming at V came to 0 bases and at J to 2 bases, leaving 5 bases not matched to a gene.

The chain recombines TRBV19 with TRBJ2-7; 7 nucleotides agree with TRBD2. CDR3 length equals 15 residues. V dropped 4 bases and J dropped 2; count of bases not matched to a gene: 8. Germline values: CDR1 LNHDA, CDR2 SQIVND (reference sequence). The CDR3 DNA reads TGTGCCAGTAGTAAGTCATCCGGGGGGACCTACGAGCAGTACTTC. Translating it yields CASSKSSGGTYEQYF.

The chain employs TRBV4-1 and TRBJ2-7; D is ambiguous. Trimming shortened V by 1 base and J by 5 bases, and 6 bases separated the two germline ends. Germline CDR1 and CDR2: MGHRA and YSYEKL. The CDR3 runs 12 residues. The CDR3 nucleotides read TGCGCCAGCAGCCAAGCCGGAGACGAGCAGTACTTC. Its translation: CASSQAGDEQYF.

CDR3 protein: CASKPQGGYPYNEQFF. CDR3 coding DNA: TGTGCCAGCAAACCCCAGGGAGGGTATCCCTACAATGAGCAGTTCTTC. V usage is TRBV27 and J usage is TRBJ2-1, with 7 bases fitting TRBD2. The CDR3 runs to 16 residues. Losses at the gene ends were 7 bases for V and 2 bases for J; bases not matched to a gene: 11. The germline CDR1 and CDR2 sequences are MNHEY and SMNVEV (reference sequence).

This clone was counted between two and nine times. V usage is TRBV6-6 and J usage is TRBJ2-7; the D is unclear. The germline CDR1 and CDR2 sequences are MNHNY and SVGAGI (reference sequence). There are 13 residues in the CDR3. Trimming shortened V by 8 bases and J by 5 bases, and 16 bases separated the two germline ends. The CDR3 sequence: CASATGFRNEQYF. CDR3 DNA sequence: TGTGCCAGCGCGACGGGCTTTAGGAACGAGCAGTACTTC.

The table lists this clone with a few counts. The chain joins TRBV27 to TRBJ2-2, with D perhaps TRBD1 (6 bases). The CDR3 is 16 residues long. V lost 5 bases and J lost 5, with 18 bases in between. Germline V gene data show CDR1 as MNHEY and CDR2 as SMNVEV (reference sequence). The CDR3: CASSPSQGQVTGELFF. CDR3 sequence (DNA): TGTGCCAGCAGTCCTTCCCAGGGACAAGTTACCGGGGAGCTGTTTTTT.

The chain has TRBV6-5 and TRBJ1-1; D is unresolved. Trimming left V 0 bases short and J 7 bases short, with 9 bases between. Germline CDR1 is MNHEY and CDR2 is SVGAGI. This CDR3 is 13 amino acids long. The chain's CDR3 is CASSYSAGNEAFF. As DNA, the CDR3 is TGTGCCAGCAGTTACTCGGCTGGAAATGAAGCTTTCTTT.

This clone was observed a handful of times. The chain recombines TRBV29-1 with TRBJ1-1; D call uncertain. CDR1 and CDR2 from the germline V gene are SQVTM and ANQGSEA. CDR3 length equals 10 residues. The V gene lost 5 bases and the J gene lost 2 bases, with 3 bases spanning the gap. The CDR3 DNA reads as TGCAGCGTTAGAAACACTGAAGCTTTCTTT. Translation gives CSVRNTEAFF.

The V and J genes are TRBV10-3 and TRBJ2-1, with D hard to call. CDR1 and CDR2 from the germline V gene are ENHRY and SYGVKD. The CDR3 runs to 13 residues. V gave up 9 bases and J gave up 6 bases, with 15 bases separating them. CDR3: CAIADYIVNEQFF. CDR3 DNA: TGTGCCATTGCCGATTATATCGTCAATGAGCAGTTCTTC.

The chain combines TRBV7-9 with TRBJ2-7; D unclear. V lost 1 base and J lost 0, with 7 bases in between. Germline CDR1 SEHNR, CDR2 FQNEAQ (reference sequence). The CDR3 runs 14 residues. This chain's CDR3 is CASSLVASSYEQYF. In DNA, the CDR3 is TGTGCCAGCAGCTTAGTTGCCAGCTCCTACGAGCAGTACTTC.

This chain links TRBV29-1 with TRBJ2-7; 9 bases line up with TRBD1. Per germline, CDR1 SQVTM and CDR2 ANQGSEA. The V and J ends lost 5 bases and 2 bases, in that order; junction bases with no gene match: 4. The CDR3 consists of 13 residues. In DNA, the CDR3 is TGCAGCGTTAGACAGGGGGGTACCTACGAGCAGTACTTC. Its translation is CSVRQGGTYEQYF.

The rearrangement uses TRBV4-3 and TRBJ2-2, with 8 positions matching TRBD1. This CDR3 spans 16 amino acids. The V gene's germline CDR1 is LGHNA and CDR2 YSLEER. V shed 3 bases and J 5 bases; nucleotides not matched to a gene: 8. Here the CDR3 reads CASSHDGQGETGELFF. The CDR3, as DNA: TGCGCCAGCAGCCACGACGGACAGGGAGAGACCGGGGAGCTGTTTTTT.

V is TRBV30 and J is TRBJ1-1; D is possibly TRBD1 (5 bases). There are 13 residues in the CDR3. Between the trimmed V and J ends, which lost 5 bases and 4 bases, there was a span of 14 bases. Per germline, CDR1 GTSNPN and CDR2 SVGIG (reference sequence). CDR3 DNA: TGTGCCTGGGAAGGACAACCACTCACTGAAGCTTTCTTT. As protein: CAWEGQPLTEAFF.

This clone has a single count. The CDR3 sequence: CASSQAGTEPQHF. Here the CDR3 DNA reads TGCGCCAGCAGCCAAGCTGGGACTGAGCCCCAGCATTTT. This chain links TRBV4-1 with TRBJ1-5; D is possibly TRBD1 (5 bases). Deletions cut 1 base from V and 8 bases from J, with 9 bases between. The CDR3 is made up of 13 amino acids. The V gene's germline CDR1 is MGHRA and CDR2 YSYEKL.

This chain connects TRBV29-1 to TRBJ2-5; TRBD2 agrees at 14 bases. The DNA end is a closer match to TRBJ2-7, so the J assignment may be wrong. The CDR3 spans 14 residues. Germline V lookup: CDR1 SQVTM, CDR2 ANQGSEA. CDR3 in amino acids: CSVNGLAGGHEQYF. Written as DNA, the CDR3 is TGCAGCGTCAACGGACTAGCGGGGGGACACGAGCAGTACTTC.

This clone occurred once. The chain couples TRBV19 to TRBJ1-4; no definite D call. CDR1 LNHDA and CDR2 SQIVND come from the germline V gene (reference sequence). The germline V and J ends were trimmed by 4 bases and 5 bases, with 5 bases remaining between them. The CDR3 has 12 amino acids. CDR3 residues: CASSTFNEKLFF. Written as DNA, the CDR3 is TGTGCCAGTAGTACATTCAATGAAAAACTGTTTTTT.

This clone showed up just once. CDR3 nucleotides: TGTGCCATCAGTGAGTCGATTCCACCCACTGAAGCTTTCTTT. Translation gives CAISESIPPTEAFF. The rearrangement uses TRBV10-3 and TRBJ1-1; the D is unclear. V lost 0 bases to trimming and J lost 4 bases, with 9 bases between them. CDR3 length: 14 residues. Germline lookup yields CDR1 ENHRY and CDR2 SYGVKD.

The V and J genes are TRBV9 and TRBJ1-1, with D tentatively TRBD1 (5 bases). The CDR3 is made up of 14 amino acids. Trimming took off 5 bases at V and 2 bases at J, with 13 bases between the two ends. Germline loops: CDR1 SGDLS, CDR2 YYNGEE. DNA of the CDR3: TGTGCCAGCAGAGGGGACGGCTTAAACACTGAAGCTTTCTTT. It is translated as CASRGDGLNTEAFF.

This clone was observed a single time. V gene TRBV7-9 combines with J gene TRBJ2-1; either TRBD1 or TRBD2 may supply D (6 bases each). The V end lost 11 bases, the J end lost 0 bases, and 17 bases lay between the germline ends. Germline V gives CDR1 SEHNR, CDR2 FQNEAQ (reference sequence). The CDR3 runs to 15 residues. The CDR3 nucleotides are TGTGCCGGGGACACGGGGGACCGCTCCTACAATGAGCAGTTCTTC. It specifies CAGDTGDRSYNEQFF.

V is TRBV29-1 and J is TRBJ2-7; 11 bases agree with TRBD1. This CDR3 contains 13 residues. The V gene end was trimmed by 7 bases and the J gene end by 3 bases; junction bases not matched to a gene: 5. The germline gives CDR1 SQVTM, CDR2 ANQGSEA. CDR3 loop: CSAGTGGNYEQYF. Written as DNA, the CDR3 is TGCAGCGCAGGGACAGGGGGAAACTACGAGCAGTACTTC.

This rearrangement joins TRBV5-1 to TRBJ2-3; 11 bases agree with TRBD2. The CDR3 loop spans 18 amino acids. J gave up 0 bases and V 4 bases, and 10 bases lay outside the gene matches. The germline gives CDR1 SGHRS, CDR2 YFSETQ. Written as DNA, the CDR3 is TGCGCCAGCAGCCCCGGACTAGCGGGTCCCTCTAGCACAGATACGCAGTATTTT. This codes for CASSPGLAGPSSTDTQYF. The complete variable domain, with remaining parts taken from reference TRBV5-1 and TRBJ2-3, reads KAGVTQTPRYLIKTRGQQVTLSCSPISGHRSVSWYQQTPGQGLQFLFEYFSETQRNKGNFPGRFSGRQFSNSRSEMNVSTLELGDSALYLCASSPGLAGPSSTDTQYFGPGTRLTVL.

The rearrangement links TRBV5-4 to TRBJ1-2; D call uncertain. The ends were cut back, 3 bases at V and 0 bases at J, with 15 bases in the middle. This CDR3 comprises 16 residues. Germline V CDR1 and CDR2: SGHNT, YYREEE (reference sequence). The CDR3 coding sequence is TGTGCCAGCAGCTCCCCAGTACAGTTAGCTAACTATGGCTACACCTTC. Translation gives CASSSPVQLANYGYTF.